The 18 T cell receptor beta chains below were found in one sample sequenced in a study of T cells after yellow fever vaccination. TCRdb reprocessed the 5' RACE reads via MiXCR and lists one record per CDR3 protein. The sample has approximately 70,000 distinct CDR3 sequences, approximately 6.1% seen once; the top ten hold 30% to 45%. The specimen was CD8+ T cells sorted from PBMCs, collected roughly 45 days after the first yellow fever vaccination. These receptors all come from a man younger than 30 who received the YFV17D yellow fever vaccine.

This clonotype was observed many times. V gene TRBV5-6 combines with J gene TRBJ1-1, with D unclear. Trimming stripped 2 bases from V and 3 bases from J, with 8 bases between. This CDR3 region has 13 residues. The germline V gene has CDR1 SGHDT and CDR2 YYEEEE. CDR3 loop: CASSFGFYTEAFF. CDR3 in DNA: TGTGCCAGCAGCTTCGGTTTTTACACTGAAGCTTTCTTT.

This clonotype was observed at least ten times. V and J are TRBV5-1 and TRBJ2-7, with 12 bases aligning to TRBD1. The V and J ends lost 2 bases and 2 bases, in that order; junction bases with no gene match: 5. Germline lookup yields CDR1 SGHRS and CDR2 YFSETQ. The CDR3 runs to 16 residues. The CDR3 here is CASSFGTGGFPYEQYF. The CDR3 DNA reads as TGCGCCAGCAGCTTTGGGACAGGGGGCTTTCCCTACGAGCAGTACTTC.

This clonotype showed up many times. The V call is TRBV5-6, the J call TRBJ2-3; D may be TRBD1 (6 bases). Germline V gene sequence: CDR1 SGHDT, CDR2 YYEEEE. The CDR3 runs 17 residues. V dropped 0 bases and J dropped 3 bases, with 17 bases sitting between them. In DNA, the CDR3 is TGTGCCAGCAGCTTGGGCCCCGGGACACCGAGGACAGATACGCAGTATTTT. Residues: CASSLGPGTPRTDTQYF.

The V and J genes are TRBV13 and TRBJ2-1; possibly TRBD1 or TRBD2 for D (5 bases each). Germline V lookup: CDR1 PRHDT, CDR2 FYEKMQ (reference sequence). CDR3 size: 15 residues. V was clipped by 4 bases and J by 6 bases, with 16 bases between them. CDR3 sequence (DNA): TGTGCCAGCAGCTCTGGTGGACATGGGGGCAATGAGCAGTTCTTC. It encodes CASSSGGHGGNEQFF.

This chain joins TRBV16 and TRBJ2-5, with 8 bases that match TRBD1. V shed 3 bases, J shed 2 bases, and the junction held 5 bases outside the gene matches. The CDR3 extends over 15 amino acids. Germline V gene sequence: CDR1 KGHSY, CDR2 FQNENV. CDR3 nucleotide sequence: TGTGCCAGCAGCCAGCGGACAGGGCCACAAGAGACCCAGTACTTC. Protein sequence: CASSQRTGPQETQYF. Together with reference TRBV16 and TRBJ2-5, the CDR3 gives the full variable domain: GEEVAQTPKHLVRGEGQKAKLYCAPIKGHSYVFWYQQVLKNEFKFLISFQNENVFDETGMPKERFSAKCLPNSPCSLEIQATKLEDSAVYFCASSQRTGPQETQYFGPGTRLLVL.

V gene TRBV12-3 or TRBV12-4 combines with J gene TRBJ2-5, with no clear D. The V gene lost 3 bases and the J gene lost 2 bases, with 4 bases spanning the gap. The CDR3 runs 12 residues. CDR3 protein: CASSFGQETQYF. CDR3 nucleotide sequence: TGTGCCAGCAGTTTTGGGCAAGAGACCCAGTACTTC.

To note about this clonotype: This could be a read error, since a much larger clone is one nucleotide away. The chain uses TRBV6-1 and TRBJ2-7; D gene unclear. This CDR3 is 12 amino acids long. The germline V gene has CDR1 MNHNS and CDR2 SASEGT. Trimming pared 2 bases from V and 4 bases from J, leaving 6 bases between. The CDR3 loop is CASSEIAYEQYF. CDR3 nucleotides: TGTGCCAGCAGTGAAATTGCATACGAGCAGTACTTC.

This clonotype showed up many times. The rearrangement uses TRBV7-8 and TRBJ2-7; D not resolved. This CDR3 contains 12 residues. V lost 5 bases and J 3 bases, leaving 8 bases between the germline ends. Germline CDR1 reads SGHVS; CDR2 reads FQNEAQ. Written as DNA, the CDR3 is TGTGCCAGCAGCGCCCACGTCTACGAGCAGTACTTC. Translating it yields CASSAHVYEQYF.

This clonotype was counted a few times. The chain joins TRBV29-1 to TRBJ2-1; D is possibly TRBD2 (6 bases). Trimming cost V 3 bases and J 7 bases, with 31 bases left between them. Per germline, CDR1 SQVTM and CDR2 ANQGSEA. This CDR3 comprises 19 residues. Here the CDR3 DNA reads TGCAGCGTTGATAATCCGGGACCTCCGGGACCTCGGGGGAGGAATGAGCAGTTCTTC. As protein: CSVDNPGPPGPRGRNEQFF.

This clonotype was seen repeatedly, ten times or more. V usage is TRBV6-5 and J usage is TRBJ2-1; 7 positions agree with TRBD1. V lost 5 bases, J lost 2 bases, and 9 bases stayed unmatched. Germline V gives CDR1 MNHEY, CDR2 SVGAGI. The CDR3 consists of 16 residues. The CDR3: CASSRYDRVPYNEQFF. Written as DNA, the CDR3 is TGTGCCAGCAGTCGATACGACAGGGTTCCCTACAATGAGCAGTTCTTC.

The chain is built from TRBV20-1 and TRBJ2-1; maybe TRBD2 (6 bases). CDR1 DFQATT and CDR2 SNEGSKA come from the germline V gene (reference sequence). The V gene lost 2 bases and the J gene lost 0 bases, with 11 bases spanning the gap. The CDR3 loop spans 15 amino acids. CDR3 coding DNA: TGCAGTGCTAGACCGGGAGTGAGCTCCTACAATGAGCAGTTCTTC. This gives the protein CSARPGVSSYNEQFF.

This clonotype has at least ten counts. This chain joins TRBV14 and TRBJ2-3; TRBD2 matches 12 bases. The V gene end was trimmed by 3 bases and the J gene end by 2 bases; junction bases not matched to a gene: 9. The V gene's germline CDR1 is SGHDN and CDR2 FVKESK. The CDR3 is made up of 18 amino acids. CDR3 coding DNA: TGTGCCAGCAGCCAGCGCCCCGGACTAGCGGGGACCACAGATACGCAGTATTTT. Its translation: CASSQRPGLAGTTDTQYF.

The chain carries TRBV7-2 and TRBJ2-5, with 11 bases identical to TRBD2. This CDR3 comprises 17 residues. Germline CDR1 and CDR2: SGHTA and FQGNSA. V trimming: 4 bases; J trimming: 0 bases; junction bases outside the gene matches: 7. The CDR3 coding sequence is TGTGCCAGCAGCTCTCCGCTAGCGGGGGGCCACCAAGAGACCCAGTACTTC. Protein product: CASSSPLAGGHQETQYF.

In its sample, this clonotype was seen many times. This rearrangement joins TRBV20-1 to TRBJ2-2; D ambiguous. The CDR3 consists of 13 residues. The V gene lost 0 bases and the J gene lost 1 base, with 3 bases spanning the gap. Germline loops: CDR1 DFQATT, CDR2 SNEGSKA (reference sequence). In DNA, the CDR3 is TGCAGTGCTAGAGAAGTGAACACCGGGGAGCTGTTTTTT. It specifies CSAREVNTGELFF.

This clonotype appeared a few times. This chain joins TRBV28 and TRBJ1-2, with TRBD1 identical over 9 bases. The CDR3 runs to 16 residues. V lost 2 bases, J lost 8 bases, and 12 bases stayed unmatched. Germline CDR1 MDHEN, CDR2 SYDVKM. The CDR3 coding sequence is TGTGCCAGCAGTTTACTCTGGGGACAGGGTGGTAACGGCTACACCTTC. It codes for CASSLLWGQGGNGYTF.

The table lists this clonotype with a few counts. The chain links TRBV27 to TRBJ1-5; weak D call: TRBD1 (6 bases). In germline, CDR1 is MNHEY, CDR2 SMNVEV (reference sequence). The V and J ends lost 5 bases and 3 bases respectively, with 11 bases between them. The length of the CDR3 is 14 residues. CDR3 loop: CASSPTGFNQPQHF. As DNA, the CDR3 is TGTGCCAGCAGTCCGACAGGTTTCAATCAGCCCCAGCATTTT.

This clonotype was observed a few times. The chain is built from TRBV5-4 and TRBJ2-1; no reliable D call. Trimming took off 2 bases at V and 3 bases at J, with 12 bases between the two ends. This CDR3 has 15 residues. Germline values: CDR1 SGHNT, CDR2 YYREEE (reference sequence). In DNA, the CDR3 is TGTGCCAGCAGCTTCGTTACTGGGAACTACAATGAGCAGTTCTTC. Encoded protein: CASSFVTGNYNEQFF. The whole variable domain, filled in from reference TRBV5-4 and TRBJ2-1, reads ETGVTQSPTHLIKTRGQQVTLRCSSQSGHNTVSWYQQALGQGPQFIFQYYREEENGRGNFPPRFSGLQFPNYSSELNVNALELDDSALYLCASSFVTGNYNEQFFGPGTRLTVL.

This clonotype was counted a few times. The rearrangement joins TRBV27 to TRBJ1-2; D ambiguous. The CDR3 is 15 amino acids. V lost 0 bases, J lost 1 base, and 9 bases lay in between. Germline CDR1 MNHEY, CDR2 SMNVEV (reference sequence). The CDR3 bases are TGTGCCAGCAGTTTATCCCACGGCAGTAACTATGGCTACACCTTC. It codes for CASSLSHGSNYGYTF.